This T cell receptor (beta chain) was sequenced during a study of blood T cell repertoires in COVID-19 (dated by TCRdb to the early 2020s). Context from the whole study: Collaborator samples came from the United States, Italy and Spain and covered acute and convalescent phases of COVID-19. The material from the prospective study consisted of cDNA or gDNA derived from T cells, B-cell-depleted T cells, or PBMCs. The dataset comprised deeply sampled blood TCRbeta repertoires from subjects exposed to, actively infected with, or recovered from COVID-19. A freely available public database, intended as a resource for researchers studying the immune response to SARS-CoV-2, is where the repertoires were released. Samples came from the ongoing ImmuneRACE study (first 160 participants) plus 1,254 subjects from 6 global collaborators. A de-identified subject ID, COVID-19 status, age in years and sex were almost always included in the sample metadata. HLA class I and class II types, where available, came from metadata supplied by the sample provider rather than from assay-based typing. General study outcomes and caveats: The quantity of clinical and demographic metadata differed by source and by participant and was supplied without curation.

The germline V end is reduced by 8 bases and the J end by 4 bases; junction bases left unmatched: 4. Taken from the germline V gene, the CDR1 and CDR2 loops are SNHLY and FYNNEI. The CDR3 has 12 amino acids, counting the end cysteine and phenylalanine. The sequence is cut down to CDR3 DNA, 36 bases in frame from base 1. Participants in the prospective study were aged 18 to 89 years, lived in 20 to 25 United States geographic areas, and enrolled through a virtual design. In the prospective study, cohorts were assigned on the basis of participant-reported clinical history obtained from a screening survey and a study questionnaire. Recovered participants in ImmuneRACE Cohort 3 were defined as having two consecutive negative NP/OP PCR tests, clearance from a healthcare professional, or resolution of symptoms. Each participant in the prospective study had whole blood, serum and a nasopharyngeal or oropharyngeal swab collected by mobile phlebotomists. Prospective study participants could optionally give additional blood draws and questionnaires over a 2-month period. Prospective study blood samples were shipped either frozen or at room temperature before DNA extraction.

As for this clone: Its recognized antigen is unknown. No clone much larger than this one lies a single base away; base qualities are absent.

The immunoSEQ Assay, a bias-controlled multiplex PCR, was used to amplify TCRbeta CDR3 regions from genomic DNA. The published analysis was carried out like this. The number of nucleated cells in each sample was estimated from the amplification of reference gene primers within the assay. To quantify the absolute abundance of each unique TCRbeta CDR3 rearrangement, sequence reads were collapsed and filtered. For each sample, productive Simpson clonality was calculated as the square root of Simpson's diversity index across productive rearrangements. TCRdb took over this immuneACCESS table, retaining in-frame rearrangements with V and J assigned. Such tables are incomplete; in checked studies, under half of the missing clones stem from an unresolved V gene, and the remainder is unexplained. Clone size and the V and J calls come from that table; the DNA yielded D and trimming. The sample has around 300,000 clones on record, 80% to 90% of them singletons. The ten largest clonotypes hold around 2% of the sample.

The rearrangement joined TRBV2 to TRBJ1-2; 7 central nucleotides agree with TRBD1. The source is a young woman who had recovered from COVID-19. The sequenced material came from PBMCs or T cells enriched from blood (not recorded which). The DNA sequence is TGTGCCAGCTTGACAGGGTTCTATGGCTACACCTTC. The resulting protein is CASLTGFYGYTF. The CDR3, completed at both ends by the reference TRBV2 and TRBJ1-2 genes, gives the full variable domain EPEVTQTPSHQVTQMGQEVILRCVPISNHLYFYWYRQILGQKVEFLVSFYNNEISEKSEIFDDQFSVERPDGSNFTLKIRSTKLEDSAMYFCASLTGFYGYTFGSGTRLTVV.